This T cell receptor (beta chain) was obtained from a study of response to subunit inactivated influenza vaccine. General study findings and limits: It was the authors' suggestion that each seasonal influenza vaccination recruits few new T cells.

This clonotype was observed many times. No antigen is known for it. The CDR3 spans 13 residues. In germline, CDR1 is SGHDT, CDR2 YYEEEE. The germline V and J ends were trimmed by 0 bases and 2 bases, with 4 bases remaining between them. TCRdb re-called the RT-PCR reads with MiXCR, one entry per CDR3 protein. The sample contains hundreds of thousands of distinct CDR3 sequences, about 18% of which appear only once. The starting material was PBMCs from blood, obtained around 5 days after vaccination. The TCR was taken from a man aged 50-60 years who received an inactivated influenza vaccine. This rearrangement joins TRBV5-6 to TRBJ2-3; D not certain. CDR3 protein: CASSLVITDTQYF. CDR3 DNA sequence: TGTGCCAGCAGCTTGGTGATCACAGATACGCAGTATTTT.